The sequence of this T cell receptor beta chain was determined in a study of T cells in Graves' hyperthyroidism and ophthalmopathy. This clonotype has ten or more counts. Amplification yielded TCR beta CDR3 regions, with RNA transcripts as the source. HTBI primers were used for first-round RT-PCR of the TCR CDR3. TCRdb re-analysed the multiplex PCR reads in MiXCR, keeping a single row per CDR3 protein. Found here are around 190,000 distinct CDR3 sequences, about a sixth of them singletons; the top ten hold 25% to 30%. The CDR3 runs 19 residues. CDR1 and CDR2 from the germline V gene are KGHSH and LQKENI. V dropped 3 bases and J dropped 1; count of bases not matched to a gene: 10. Investigators excluded patients with uncontrolled infection, other autoimmune disease, pregnancy or lactation.

This rearrangement joins TRBV18 to TRBJ2-3; 13 nucleotides line up with TRBD2. This receptor was obtained from a woman between 50 and 59 years old with Graves' hyperthyroidism. Source material: blood. The CDR3 here is CASSPRGLAGHHGTDTQYF. The CDR3 DNA is TGTGCCAGCTCACCGCGGGGACTAGCGGGGCACCACGGCACAGATACGCAGTATTTT. The full variable domain, with the rest looked up from reference TRBV18 and TRBJ2-3, is NAGVMQNPRHLVRRRGQEARLRCSPMKGHSHVYWYRQLPEEGLKFMVYLQKENIIDESGMPKERFSAEFPKEGPSILRIQQVVRGDSAAYFCASSPRGLAGHHGTDTQYFGPGTRLTVL.